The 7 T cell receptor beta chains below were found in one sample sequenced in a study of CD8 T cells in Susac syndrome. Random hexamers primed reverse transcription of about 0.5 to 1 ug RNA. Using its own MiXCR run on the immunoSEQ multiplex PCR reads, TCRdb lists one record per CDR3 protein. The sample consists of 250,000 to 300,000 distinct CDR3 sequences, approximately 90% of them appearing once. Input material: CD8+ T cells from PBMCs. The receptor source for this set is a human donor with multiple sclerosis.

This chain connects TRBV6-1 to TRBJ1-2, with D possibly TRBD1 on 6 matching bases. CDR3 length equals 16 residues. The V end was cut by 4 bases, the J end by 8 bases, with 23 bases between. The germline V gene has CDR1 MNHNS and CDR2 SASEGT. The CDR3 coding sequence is TGTGCCAGCAGTGGAGATTGGACCCCGGACAGCCGGGGCTACACCTTC. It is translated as CASSGDWTPDSRGYTF.

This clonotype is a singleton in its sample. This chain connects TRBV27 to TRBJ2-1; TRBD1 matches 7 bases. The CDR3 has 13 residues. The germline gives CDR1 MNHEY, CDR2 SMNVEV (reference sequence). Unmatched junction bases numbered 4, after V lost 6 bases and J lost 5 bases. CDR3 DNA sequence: TGTGCCAGCAGCGTGGACAGGCACAATGAGCAGTTCTTC. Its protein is CASSVDRHNEQFF.

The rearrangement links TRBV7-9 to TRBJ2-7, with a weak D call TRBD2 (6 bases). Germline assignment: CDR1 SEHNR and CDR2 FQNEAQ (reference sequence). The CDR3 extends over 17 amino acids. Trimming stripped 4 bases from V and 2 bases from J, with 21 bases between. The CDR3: CASSSVGAEGIPYEQYF. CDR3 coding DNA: TGTGCCAGCAGCTCGGTTGGGGCGGAGGGAATCCCCTACGAGCAGTACTTC.

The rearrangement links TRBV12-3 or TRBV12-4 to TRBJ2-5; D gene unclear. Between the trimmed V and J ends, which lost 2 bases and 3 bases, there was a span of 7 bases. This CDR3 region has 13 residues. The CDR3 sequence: CASSLYGEETQYF. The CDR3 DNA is TGTGCCAGCAGTTTATATGGGGAAGAGACCCAGTACTTC.

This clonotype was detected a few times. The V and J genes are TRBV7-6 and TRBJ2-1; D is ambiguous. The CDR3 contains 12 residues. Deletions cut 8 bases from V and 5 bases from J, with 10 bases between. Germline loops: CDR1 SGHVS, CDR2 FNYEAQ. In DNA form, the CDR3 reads TGTGCCAGCGCGGCTTACAACAATGAGCAGTTCTTC. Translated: CASAAYNNEQFF.

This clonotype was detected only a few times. CDR3 DNA sequence: TGTGCCAGCAGTTTATCGCAAGGACAGGGTTTGAAGGACGAGCAGTACTTC. Its translation is CASSLSQGQGLKDEQYF. The chain has TRBV28 and TRBJ2-7, with TRBD1 matching 8 bases. V was clipped by 1 base and J by 5 bases; unmatched bases: 13. The germline gives CDR1 MDHEN, CDR2 SYDVKM. The CDR3 has 17 residues.

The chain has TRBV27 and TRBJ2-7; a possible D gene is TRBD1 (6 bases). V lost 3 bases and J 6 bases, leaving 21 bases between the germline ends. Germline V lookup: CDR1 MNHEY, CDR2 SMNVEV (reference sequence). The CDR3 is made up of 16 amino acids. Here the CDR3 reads CASSLSLTGFMLEQYF. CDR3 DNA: TGTGCCAGCAGTTTGTCTCTGACAGGCTTTATGCTCGAGCAGTACTTC.